These 2 T cell receptor beta chains originate from one sample sequenced in a study of monozygotic twins with inflammatory bowel disease. For each CDR3 protein, TCRdb gives one entry from its re-call of the 5' RACE reads, without DNA. The sample table sets out over 110,000 distinct CDR3 sequences. Sequenced material: blood. These TCRs come from a human donor with ulcerative colitis or Crohn's disease, or a healthy co-twin of an affected twin (not recorded which).

The CDR3 loop is CASSRTGTGDYEQYF. The rearrangement uses TRBV12-3 or TRBV12-4 and TRBJ2-7; TCRdb's D call, TRBD1, is unchecked because there is no DNA. The CDR3 runs to 15 residues.

The chain carries TRBV5-1 and TRBJ2-7; TCRdb reports TRBD1, a call that lacks DNA to check it against. Germline V gives CDR1 SGHRS, CDR2 YFSETQ. The CDR3 sequence is 15 residues long. The CDR3 region is CASSIRGQGFYEQYF.